What follows are 18 T cell receptor beta chains derived from one specimen sequenced in a study of PD-1 blockade in classical Hodgkin lymphoma (dated by TCRdb to the early 2020s). The time point label for this specimen denotes: cycle 1 day 1 (C1D1), immediately before nivolumab initiation. All trial patients had relapsed after autologous stem cell transplantation, with cohorts A, B and C differing in prior brentuximab vedotin exposure. Libraries were prepared through the immunoSEQ multiplex PCR assay. The clones in this table, taken by TCRdb from immuneACCESS, are in-frame only. Not every clone is retained; where verified, under half of the shortfall comes from an unresolved V gene, and the cause of the rest is unknown. Recorded for this sample are about 98,000 clones; around nine tenths of them occurred a single time. The ten largest account for roughly 2.8% of the sample. The sample consisted of peripheral blood mononuclear cells (PBMCs), taken at baseline. The receptors here all came from a human donor with classical Hodgkin lymphoma.

CDR3 DNA: TGTGCCAGCAGCTTAGGACAGGGGGCGCGAAAAAACACTGAAGCTTTCTTT. Residues: CASSLGQGARKNTEAFF. This chain joins TRBV11-2 and TRBJ1-1, with 10 positions matching TRBD1. V dropped 1 base and J dropped 2; count of bases not matched to a gene: 7. The germline V gene encodes CDR1 SGHAT and CDR2 FQNNGV. The CDR3 runs to 17 residues.

The chain employs TRBV2 and TRBJ2-3, with D possibly called TRBD1 or TRBD2 (6 bases each). The CDR3 extends over 14 amino acids. V lost 6 bases and J 2 bases, leaving 12 bases between the germline ends. Germline V gives CDR1 SNHLY, CDR2 FYNNEI. The CDR3 nucleotides read TGTGCCAGCAGGGAGGGGGAACCCACAGATACGCAGTATTTT. Amino acid sequence: CASREGEPTDTQYF. Looking up the rest from reference TRBV2 and TRBJ2-3 gives the full variable domain: EPEVTQTPSHQVTQMGQEVILRCVPISNHLYFYWYRQILGQKVEFLVSFYNNEISEKSEIFDDQFSVERPDGSNFTLKIRSTKLEDSAMYFCASREGEPTDTQYFGPGTRLTVL.

This sequence joins TRBV7-2 and TRBJ2-7; the D is unclear. V gave up 3 bases and J gave up 4 bases, with 13 bases separating them. The germline gives CDR1 SGHTA, CDR2 FQGNSA. The CDR3 is 14 amino acids. The CDR3 protein is CASSFETGRYEQYF. CDR3 DNA sequence: TGTGCCAGCAGCTTCGAAACCGGACGGTACGAGCAGTACTTC.

J is TRBJ1-3 and V is TRBV11-2, with D possibly matching TRBD1 (6 bases). V was clipped by 5 bases and J by 2 bases, with 19 bases between them. Germline values: CDR1 SGHAT, CDR2 FQNNGV. CDR3 length equals 17 residues. For the CDR3, the DNA is TGTGCCAGCAGCACAATAACAGGGCCCCCCACTGGAAACACCATATATTTT. Amino acids: CASSTITGPPTGNTIYF.

A single count supports this clone. The CDR3 DNA reads TGTGCCAGCAGCTTAGGACAGGGGGATGTGAATGAGCAGTTCTTC. It codes for CASSLGQGDVNEQFF. The chain employs TRBV7-2 and TRBJ2-1, with 9 bases fitting TRBD1. Germline V gives CDR1 SGHTA, CDR2 FQGNSA. The CDR3 covers 15 residues. The ends lost 1 base at V and 7 bases at J; junction bases unmatched: 5.

The chain is built from TRBV6-5 and TRBJ2-1; possibly TRBD1 for D (6 bases). CDR1 and CDR2 (germline): MNHEY, SVGAGI. CDR3 length: 16 residues. Trimming removed 2 bases from V and 10 bases from J, with 21 bases in between. This CDR3 reads CASSYNRDTYREEQFF. The CDR3 nucleotides read TGTGCCAGCAGTTACAACCGGGACACGTACAGGGAGGAGCAGTTCTTC.

The chain uses TRBV5-8 and TRBJ2-2, with 9 positions matching TRBD1. Germline V gene data show CDR1 as SGHTS and CDR2 as YDEGEE. This CDR3 has 16 residues. After removal of 4 bases from V and 4 bases from J, the junction contained 8 bases not matched to a gene. The CDR3 region is CASSMGNRGPTGELFF. The CDR3 coding sequence is TGTGCCAGCAGCATGGGAAACAGGGGGCCCACCGGGGAGCTGTTTTTT.

V and J are TRBV19 and TRBJ1-4; TRBD1 is a possible D gene (6 bases). The CDR3 is 14 amino acids. Germline loops: CDR1 LNHDA, CDR2 SQIVND (reference sequence). V shed 6 bases and J shed 3 bases, with 11 bases lying between them. CDR3 sequence reads: CASRRGIANEKLFF. In nucleotides, the CDR3 is TGTGCCAGTAGGAGGGGGATAGCTAATGAAAAACTGTTTTTT. Using reference TRBV19 and TRBJ1-4 for the parts outside the CDR3, the full variable domain is DGGITQSPKYLFRKEGQNVTLSCEQNLNHDAMYWYRQDPGQGLRLIYYSQIVNDFQKGDIAEGYSVSREKKESFPLTVTSAQKNPTAFYLCASRRGIANEKLFFGSGTQLSVL.

The chain couples TRBV2 to TRBJ1-3; 12 bases match TRBD1. Germline CDR1 SNHLY, CDR2 FYNNEI. This CDR3 has 15 amino acids. V shed 4 bases, J shed 6 bases, and the junction held 4 bases outside the gene matches. CDR3 sequence (DNA): TGTGCCAGCAGTGGGGGACAGGGGGCTACAAACACCATATATTTT. As protein: CASSGGQGATNTIYF.

The chain joins TRBV7-9 to TRBJ1-2; D is unresolved. Trimming pared 5 bases from V and 13 bases from J, leaving 14 bases between. Germline assignment: CDR1 SEHNR and CDR2 FQNEAQ (reference sequence). There are 11 residues in the CDR3. CDR3 sequence (DNA): TGTGCCAGCAGCCGGTCCTGGCATCGCACCTTC. It encodes CASSRSWHRTF.

This chain uses TRBV27 with TRBJ1-2; 11 positions agree with TRBD1. Trimming at V came to 2 bases and at J to 5 bases, leaving 7 bases not matched to a gene. Germline values: CDR1 MNHEY, CDR2 SMNVEV (reference sequence). The CDR3 totals 16 residues. The CDR3 reads CASSLISGTGGYGYTF. CDR3 nucleotides: TGTGCCAGCAGTTTAATATCTGGGACAGGGGGATATGGCTACACCTTC.

The genes are TRBV30 and TRBJ1-1, with D uncertain. Germline V gene sequence: CDR1 GTSNPN, CDR2 SVGIG (reference sequence). V shed 2 bases and J shed 7 bases, with 17 bases lying between them. This CDR3 comprises 14 residues. For the CDR3, the DNA is TGTGCCTGGAGTACCCGACTACTATCCCGTGAAGCTTTCTTT. This codes for CAWSTRLLSREAFF.

The J gene is TRBJ1-5, the V gene TRBV2; D may be TRBD1 (6 bases). V was cut by 9 bases and J by 5 bases, with 20 bases left in between. Looked up from germline, CDR1 is SNHLY and CDR2 is FYNNEI. The CDR3 spans 15 residues. The CDR3 protein is CASAVGGILHQPQHF. The DNA of the CDR3 is TGTGCCAGTGCTGTAGGGGGGATATTGCATCAGCCCCAGCATTTT.

V and J are TRBV30 and TRBJ2-3, with 9 bases matching TRBD2. The germline gives CDR1 GTSNPN, CDR2 SVGIG (reference sequence). This CDR3 has 14 amino acids. Trimming removed 2 bases from V and 4 bases from J; junction bases left unmatched: 4. The DNA of the CDR3 is TGTGCCTGGAGTATTGCGGGAGGGGCAGATACGCAGTATTTT. Protein sequence: CAWSIAGGADTQYF.

In this sample, this clone turned up a few times. The chain combines TRBV5-1 with TRBJ2-5; no definite D call. V was clipped by 4 bases and J by 5 bases, with 9 bases between them. This CDR3 is 12 amino acids long. Germline assignment: CDR1 SGHRS and CDR2 YFSETQ. Here the CDR3 reads CASSLEDETQYF. In DNA form, the CDR3 reads TGCGCCAGCAGCCTAGAGGATGAGACCCAGTACTTC.

Written as DNA, the CDR3 is TGTGCCAGCAGCGTAATGGTGGGCCCCAATTACAATGAGCAGTTCTTC. Translation gives CASSVMVGPNYNEQFF. The chain carries TRBV9 and TRBJ2-1; D is unresolved. The CDR3 is made up of 16 amino acids. CDR1 and CDR2 from the germline V gene are SGDLS and YYNGEE. The V gene lost 1 base and the J gene lost 4 bases, with 15 bases spanning the gap.

This clone has only a few counts. The chain couples TRBV4-1 to TRBJ1-5, with D uncertain. Trimming left V 7 bases short and J 7 bases short, with 11 bases between. The CDR3 runs 12 residues. Germline CDR1 MGHRA, CDR2 YSYEKL. This chain's CDR3 is CASTPGDQPQHF. DNA for the CDR3: TGCGCCAGCACCCCCGGAGACCAGCCCCAGCATTTT.

The chain is built from TRBV7-2 and TRBJ2-1; possibly TRBD2 for D (5 bases). Deletions cut 3 bases from V and 12 bases from J, with 18 bases between. Per the germline V gene, CDR1 is SGHTA and CDR2 is FQGNSA. This CDR3 is 14 amino acids long. In nucleotides, the CDR3 is TGTGCCAGCAGCTTCGGTAGCTGGGAGAGTGGGCAGTTCTTC. Residues: CASSFGSWESGQFF.